This TCR beta chain was sequenced for a study of T cells in Graves' hyperthyroidism and ophthalmopathy. RNA transcripts yielded amplified TCR beta CDR3 regions. In the first-round RT-PCR of the TCR CDR3, the HTBI primer set was used. Via MiXCR, TCRdb re-called the multiplex PCR reads, giving one row per CDR3 protein. The data hold approximately 510,000 distinct CDR3 sequences, with about 45% observed a single time. Trimming removed 4 bases at V and 6 bases at J, with 13 bases between. This CDR3 has 14 amino acids. Per germline, CDR1 MGHDK and CDR2 SYGVNS. Used for diagnoses were clinical symptoms, serum thyroxine and TRAb, thyroid ultrasound and orbital computed tomography.

What was sequenced was peripheral blood or thyroid tissue (not recorded which). This rearrangement joins TRBV25-1 to TRBJ1-5, with D unclear. This receptor was identified in an adult woman with Graves' disease, either hyperthyroidism or ophthalmopathy (not recorded which). The CDR3 here is CASSASGRGQPQHF. The CDR3 bases are TGTGCCAGCAGTGCCTCAGGCCGGGGTCAGCCCCAGCATTTT.